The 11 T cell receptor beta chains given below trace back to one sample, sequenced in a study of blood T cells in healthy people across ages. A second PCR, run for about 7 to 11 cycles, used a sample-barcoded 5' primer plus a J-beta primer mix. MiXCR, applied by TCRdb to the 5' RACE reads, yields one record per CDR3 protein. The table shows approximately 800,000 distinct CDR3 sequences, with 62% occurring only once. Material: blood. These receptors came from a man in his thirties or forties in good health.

CDR3 region: CATSRQQGANSPLHF. CDR3 sequence (DNA): TGTGCCACCAGCAGGCAACAGGGGGCGAATTCACCCCTCCACTTT. The J gene is TRBJ1-6, the V gene TRBV15, with 9 bases matching TRBD1. J was trimmed by 7 bases and V by 3 bases; bases with no gene match: 4. Germline-derived CDR1 and CDR2 are LNHNV and YYDKDF (reference sequence). The CDR3 is 15 amino acids.

In nucleotides, the CDR3 is TGCAGCGTTGGAGGGGTAGTAGGACAGCTAAGCTCCTACAATGAGCAGTTCTTC. Amino acids: CSVGGVVGQLSSYNEQFF. The rearrangement uses TRBV29-1 and TRBJ2-1; D perhaps matches TRBD1 (6 bases). From germline, CDR1 is SQVTM and CDR2 ANQGSEA. The CDR3 is 18 amino acids. Trimming cost V 4 bases and J 0 bases, with 22 bases left between them.

This CDR3 is CASSLGQGAFGGEQYF. The CDR3 DNA follows: TGTGCCAGCAGTTTAGGACAGGGGGCTTTCGGAGGCGAGCAGTACTTC. V and J are TRBV12-3 or TRBV12-4 and TRBJ2-7, with TRBD1 matching 10 bases. The CDR3 is 16 residues long. J was trimmed by 6 bases and V by 1 base; bases with no gene match: 9.

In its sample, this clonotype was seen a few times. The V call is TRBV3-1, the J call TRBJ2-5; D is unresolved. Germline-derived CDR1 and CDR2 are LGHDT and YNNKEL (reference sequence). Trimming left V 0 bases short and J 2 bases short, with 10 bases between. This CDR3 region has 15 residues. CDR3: CASSQDRGNQETQYF. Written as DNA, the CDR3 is TGTGCCAGCAGCCAAGATCGTGGAAATCAAGAGACCCAGTACTTC.

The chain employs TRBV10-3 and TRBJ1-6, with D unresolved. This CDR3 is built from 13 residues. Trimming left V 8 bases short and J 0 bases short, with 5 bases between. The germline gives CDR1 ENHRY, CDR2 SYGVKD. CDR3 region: CAIVASYNSPLHF. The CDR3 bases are TGTGCCATCGTCGCCTCCTATAATTCACCCCTCCACTTT.

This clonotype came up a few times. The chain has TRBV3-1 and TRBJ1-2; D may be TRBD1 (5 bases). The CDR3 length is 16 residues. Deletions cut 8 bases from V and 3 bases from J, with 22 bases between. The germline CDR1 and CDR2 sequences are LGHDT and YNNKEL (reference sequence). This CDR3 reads CASGPGEGFLYYGYTF. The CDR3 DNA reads TGTGCCAGCGGACCCGGAGAGGGGTTTCTCTACTATGGCTACACCTTC.

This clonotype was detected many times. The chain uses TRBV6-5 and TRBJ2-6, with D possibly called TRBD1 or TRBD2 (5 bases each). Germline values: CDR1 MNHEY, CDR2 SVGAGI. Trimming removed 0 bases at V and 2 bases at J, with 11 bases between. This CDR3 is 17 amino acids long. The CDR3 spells CASSYSSGGTGANVLTF. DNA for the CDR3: TGTGCCAGCAGTTACTCGAGTGGGGGAACTGGGGCCAACGTCCTGACTTTC.

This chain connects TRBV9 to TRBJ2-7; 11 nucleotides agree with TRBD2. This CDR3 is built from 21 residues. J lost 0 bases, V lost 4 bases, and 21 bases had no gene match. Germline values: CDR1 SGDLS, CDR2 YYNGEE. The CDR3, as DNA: TGTGCCAGCAGCCCCCGCGGGCTAGCGGGGGGTACACACCCAAGCTCCTACGAGCAGTACTTC. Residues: CASSPRGLAGGTHPSSYEQYF.

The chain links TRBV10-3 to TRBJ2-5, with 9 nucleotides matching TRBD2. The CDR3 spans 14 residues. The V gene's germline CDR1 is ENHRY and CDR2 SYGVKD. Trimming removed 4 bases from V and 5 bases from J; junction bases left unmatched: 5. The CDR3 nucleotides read TGTGCCATCAGTGCTAGCACTAGCGGGGAGACCCAGTACTTC. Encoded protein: CAISASTSGETQYF.

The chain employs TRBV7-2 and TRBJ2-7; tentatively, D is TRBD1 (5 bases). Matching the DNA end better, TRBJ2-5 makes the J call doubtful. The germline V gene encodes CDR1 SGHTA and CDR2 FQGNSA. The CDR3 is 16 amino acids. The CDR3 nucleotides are TGTGCCAGCAGCTTAGTCGGGTCAGGGCGGCAAGAGACCCAGTACTTC. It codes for CASSLVGSGRQETQYF.

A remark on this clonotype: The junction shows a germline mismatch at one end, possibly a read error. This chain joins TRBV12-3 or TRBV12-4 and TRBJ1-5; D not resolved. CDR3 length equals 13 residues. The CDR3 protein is CASSFGRNQHQHF. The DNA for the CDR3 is TGTGCCAGCAGTTTCGGCCGGAATCAGCACCAGCATTTT.